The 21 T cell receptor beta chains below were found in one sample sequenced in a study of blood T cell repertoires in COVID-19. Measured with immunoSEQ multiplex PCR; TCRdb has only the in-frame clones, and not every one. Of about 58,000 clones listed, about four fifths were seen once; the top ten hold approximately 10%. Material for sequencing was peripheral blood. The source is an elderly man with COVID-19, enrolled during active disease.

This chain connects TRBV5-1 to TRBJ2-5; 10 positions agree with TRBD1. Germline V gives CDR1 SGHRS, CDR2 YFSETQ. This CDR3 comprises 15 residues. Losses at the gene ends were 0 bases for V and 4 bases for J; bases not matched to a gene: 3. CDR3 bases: TGCGCCAGCAGCTTGGGGGACAGGGGTGTAGAGACCCAGTACTTC. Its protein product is CASSLGDRGVETQYF.

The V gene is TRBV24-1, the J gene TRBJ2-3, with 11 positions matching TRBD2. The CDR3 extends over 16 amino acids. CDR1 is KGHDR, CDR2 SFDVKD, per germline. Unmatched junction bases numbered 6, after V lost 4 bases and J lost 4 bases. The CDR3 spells CATSDPTSGGPDTQYF. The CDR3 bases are TGTGCCACCAGTGACCCCACTAGCGGGGGCCCAGATACGCAGTATTTT.

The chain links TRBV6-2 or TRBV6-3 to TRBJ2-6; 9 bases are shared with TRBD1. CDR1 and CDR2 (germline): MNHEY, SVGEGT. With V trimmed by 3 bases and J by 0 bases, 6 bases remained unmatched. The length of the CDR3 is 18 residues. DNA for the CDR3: TGTGCCAGCAGTTATGGGGACAGGGTGCACTCTGGGGCCAACGTCCTGACTTTC. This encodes CASSYGDRVHSGANVLTF.

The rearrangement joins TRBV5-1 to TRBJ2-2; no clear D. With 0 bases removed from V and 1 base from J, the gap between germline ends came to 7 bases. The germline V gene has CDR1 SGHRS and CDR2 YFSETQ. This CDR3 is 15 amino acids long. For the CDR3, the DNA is TGCGCCAGCAGCTTGGGGCCAGGGAACACCGGGGAGCTGTTTTTT. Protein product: CASSLGPGNTGELFF. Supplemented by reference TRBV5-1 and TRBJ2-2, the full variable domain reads KAGVTQTPRYLIKTRGQQVTLSCSPISGHRSVSWYQQTPGQGLQFLFEYFSETQRNKGNFPGRFSGRQFSNSRSEMNVSTLELGDSALYLCASSLGPGNTGELFFGEGSRLTVL.

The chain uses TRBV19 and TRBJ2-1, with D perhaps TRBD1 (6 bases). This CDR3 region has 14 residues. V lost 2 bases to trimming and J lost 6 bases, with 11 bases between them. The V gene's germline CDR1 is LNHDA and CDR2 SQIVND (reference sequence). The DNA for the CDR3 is TGTGCCAGTAGTATAAGGGACAATAGCAATGAGCAGTTCTTC. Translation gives CASSIRDNSNEQFF.

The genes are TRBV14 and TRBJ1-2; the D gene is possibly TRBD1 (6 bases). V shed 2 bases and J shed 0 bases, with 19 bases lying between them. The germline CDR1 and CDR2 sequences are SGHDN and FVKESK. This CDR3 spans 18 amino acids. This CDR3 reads CASSQWAAGVQANYGYTF. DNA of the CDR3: TGTGCCAGCAGCCAATGGGCGGCAGGGGTTCAAGCTAACTATGGCTACACCTTC.

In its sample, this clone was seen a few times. The chain's CDR3 is CASSVGTGYMNTEAFF. The CDR3 bases are TGTGCCAGCAGCGTCGGGACAGGTTACATGAACACTGAAGCTTTCTTT. The chain carries TRBV28 and TRBJ1-1; the match to TRBD1 covers 8 bases. V lost 6 bases and J lost 0; bases outside the gene matches: 9. Per germline, CDR1 MDHEN and CDR2 SYDVKM. The CDR3 spans 16 residues.

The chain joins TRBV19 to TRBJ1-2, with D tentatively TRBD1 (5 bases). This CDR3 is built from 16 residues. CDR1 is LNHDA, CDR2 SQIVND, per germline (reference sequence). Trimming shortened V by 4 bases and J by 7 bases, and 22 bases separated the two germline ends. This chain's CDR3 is CASSTPGQGFSGGYTF. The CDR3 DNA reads TGTGCCAGTAGTACCCCCGGGCAGGGATTTTCGGGTGGCTACACCTTC.

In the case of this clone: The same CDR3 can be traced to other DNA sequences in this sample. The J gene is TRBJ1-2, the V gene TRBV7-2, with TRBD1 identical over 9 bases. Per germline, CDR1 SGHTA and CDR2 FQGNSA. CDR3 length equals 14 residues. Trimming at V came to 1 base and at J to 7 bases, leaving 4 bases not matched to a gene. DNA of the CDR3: TGTGCCAGCAGCTTAGACAGGGGGCAAGGTGGCTACACCTTC. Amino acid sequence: CASSLDRGQGGYTF.

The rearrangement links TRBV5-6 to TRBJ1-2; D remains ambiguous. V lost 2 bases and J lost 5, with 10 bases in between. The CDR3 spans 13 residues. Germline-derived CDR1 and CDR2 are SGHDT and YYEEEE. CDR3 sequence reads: CASSFRERYGYTF. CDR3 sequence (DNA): TGTGCCAGCAGCTTCAGAGAGCGATATGGCTACACCTTC.

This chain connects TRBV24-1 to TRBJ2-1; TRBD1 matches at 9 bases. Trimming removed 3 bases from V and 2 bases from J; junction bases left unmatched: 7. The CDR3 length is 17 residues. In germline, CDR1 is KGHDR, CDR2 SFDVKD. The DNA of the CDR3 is TGTGCCACCAGTGATCCAAGACAGGGGGGAACCTACAATGAGCAGTTCTTC. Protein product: CATSDPRQGGTYNEQFF.

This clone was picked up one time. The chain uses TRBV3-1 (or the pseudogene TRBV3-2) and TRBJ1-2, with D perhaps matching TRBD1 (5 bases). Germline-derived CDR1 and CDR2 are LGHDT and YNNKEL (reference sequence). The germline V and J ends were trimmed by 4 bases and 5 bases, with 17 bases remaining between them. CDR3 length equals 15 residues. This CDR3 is CASSRVDRRPYGYTF. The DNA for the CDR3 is TGTGCCAGCAGCCGAGTCGACAGACGCCCTTATGGCTACACCTTC.

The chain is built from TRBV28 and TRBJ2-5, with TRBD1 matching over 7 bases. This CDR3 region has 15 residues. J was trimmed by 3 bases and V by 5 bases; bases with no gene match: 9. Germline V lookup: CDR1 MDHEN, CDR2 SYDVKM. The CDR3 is CASSPRGLPEETQYF. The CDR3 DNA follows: TGTGCCAGCAGTCCAAGGGGGCTCCCTGAAGAGACCCAGTACTTC.

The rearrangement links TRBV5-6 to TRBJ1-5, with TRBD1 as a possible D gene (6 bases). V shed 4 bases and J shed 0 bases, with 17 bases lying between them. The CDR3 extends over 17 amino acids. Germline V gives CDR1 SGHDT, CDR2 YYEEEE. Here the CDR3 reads CASSRAREGGSNQPQHF. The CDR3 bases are TGTGCCAGCAGCCGGGCCCGGGAAGGGGGTAGCAATCAGCCCCAGCATTTT.

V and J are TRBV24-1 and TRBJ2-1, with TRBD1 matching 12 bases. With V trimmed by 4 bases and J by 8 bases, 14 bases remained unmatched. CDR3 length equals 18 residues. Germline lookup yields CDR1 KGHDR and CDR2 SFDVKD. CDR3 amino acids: CATSEPRLRDRGQDEQFF. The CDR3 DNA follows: TGTGCCACCAGTGAGCCACGATTGAGGGACAGGGGGCAGGATGAGCAGTTCTTC.

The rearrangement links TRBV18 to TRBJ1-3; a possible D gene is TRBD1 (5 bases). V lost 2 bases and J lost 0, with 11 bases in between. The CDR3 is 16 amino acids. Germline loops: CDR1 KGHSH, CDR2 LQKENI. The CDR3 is CASSPSGAPSGNTIYF. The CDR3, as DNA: TGTGCCAGCTCACCAAGTGGGGCCCCCTCTGGAAACACCATATATTTT. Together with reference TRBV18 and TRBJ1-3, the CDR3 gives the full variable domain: NAGVMQNPRHLVRRRGQEARLRCSPMKGHSHVYWYRQLPEEGLKFMVYLQKENIIDESGMPKERFSAEFPKEGPSILRIQQVVRGDSAAYFCASSPSGAPSGNTIYFGEGSWLTVV.

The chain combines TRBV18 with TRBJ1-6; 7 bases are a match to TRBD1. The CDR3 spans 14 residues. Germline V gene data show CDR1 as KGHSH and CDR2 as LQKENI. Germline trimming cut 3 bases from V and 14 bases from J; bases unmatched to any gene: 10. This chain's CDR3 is CASSPPANRGSLHF. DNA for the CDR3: TGTGCCAGCTCACCCCCGGCTAACAGGGGATCCCTCCACTTT.

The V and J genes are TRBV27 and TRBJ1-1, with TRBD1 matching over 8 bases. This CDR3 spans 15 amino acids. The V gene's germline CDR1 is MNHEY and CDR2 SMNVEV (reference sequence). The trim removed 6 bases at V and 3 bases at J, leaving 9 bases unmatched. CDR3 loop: CASSPGTGGDTEAFF. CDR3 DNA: TGTGCCAGCAGCCCCGGGACAGGAGGGGACACTGAAGCTTTCTTT.

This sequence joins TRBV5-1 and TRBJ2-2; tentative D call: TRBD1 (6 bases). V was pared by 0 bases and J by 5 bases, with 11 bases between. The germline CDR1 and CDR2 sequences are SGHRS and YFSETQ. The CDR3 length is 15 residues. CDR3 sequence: CASSLEGDLTGELFF. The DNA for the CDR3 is TGCGCCAGCAGCTTGGAGGGGGACCTGACCGGGGAGCTGTTTTTT.

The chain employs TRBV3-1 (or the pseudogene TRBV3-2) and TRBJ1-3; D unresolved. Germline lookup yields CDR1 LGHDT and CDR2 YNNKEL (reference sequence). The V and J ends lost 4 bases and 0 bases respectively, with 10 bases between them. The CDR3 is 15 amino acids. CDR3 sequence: CASSPPGVSGNTIYF. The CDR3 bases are TGTGCCAGCAGCCCCCCGGGTGTCTCTGGAAACACCATATATTTT.

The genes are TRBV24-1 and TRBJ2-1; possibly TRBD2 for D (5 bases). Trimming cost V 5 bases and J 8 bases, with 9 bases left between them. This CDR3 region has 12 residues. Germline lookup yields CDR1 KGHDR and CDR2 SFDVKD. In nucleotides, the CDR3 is TGTGCCACCAGTGCCACGGAGGATGAGCAGTTCTTC. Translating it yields CATSATEDEQFF.